This T cell receptor (beta chain) was observed in a study of blood T cell repertoires in COVID-19 (dated by TCRdb to 2018 to 2021). With regard to the full study: Collaborator samples came from the United States, Italy and Spain and covered acute and convalescent phases of COVID-19. The material from the prospective study consisted of cDNA or gDNA derived from T cells, B-cell-depleted T cells, or PBMCs. Subjects who had been exposed to COVID-19, were actively infected with it, or had recovered from it provided the deeply sampled blood TCRbeta repertoires that made up the dataset. The repertoires were released in a freely available public database meant as a resource for research on the immune response to SARS-CoV-2. Samples were obtained from the ongoing ImmuneRACE study (first 160 participants) and from approximately 1,200 subjects provided by 6 global collaborators. A de-identified subject ID, COVID-19 status, age in years and sex were almost always included in the sample metadata. Where available, HLA class I and class II types were taken from metadata supplied by the sample provider and were not determined by assay-based typing.

Based on the germline V gene, the CDR1 and CDR2 sequences are SNHLY and FYNNEI. V lost 1 base and J lost 3 bases; the stretch between them is 13 bases long. Inclusive of the bounding cysteine and phenylalanine, the CDR3 is 16 residues long. Only the CDR3 region is kept as DNA, spanning 48 bases read in frame from base 1. TCRbeta CDR3 regions were amplified from genomic DNA using the immunoSEQ Assay, a bias-controlled multiplex PCR. Regarding the original processing steps: The number of nucleated cells in each sample was estimated from the amplification of reference gene primers within the assay. Sequence reads were collapsed and filtered to measure the absolute abundance of every unique TCRbeta CDR3 rearrangement. For each sample, productive Simpson clonality was calculated by taking the square root of Simpson's diversity index across productive rearrangements. Sourced from immuneACCESS, this table was stored by TCRdb with only in-frame sequences that have V and J called. A share of the clones is absent; for the studies checked, an unresolved V gene accounts for under half, and the remainder has no known explanation. That table gives V, J and clone size, and the DNA gave D and trimming. The sample has around 480,000 clones on record, 87% of them singletons. Around 0.64% of the sample goes to the ten largest clones.

Turning to this clone: Which antigen it targets is not known. Base qualities are not provided; no much larger clone lies one nucleotide away.

What the research found in general, with its limitations: The quantity of clinical and demographic metadata differed by source and by participant and was supplied without curation.

Enrolling through a virtual design, the prospective study's participants ranged in age from roughly 18 to 89 years and lived across 20 to 30 United States geographic areas. In the prospective study, participants were assigned to cohorts based on the clinical history participants reported in a screening survey and a study questionnaire. Recovered participants in ImmuneRACE Cohort 3 were defined by two consecutive negative NP/OP PCR tests, clearance by a healthcare professional, or resolution of symptoms. In the prospective study, mobile phlebotomists collected whole blood, serum and a nasopharyngeal or oropharyngeal swab from each participant. Additional blood draws and questionnaires over an approximately 2-month period could optionally be provided by prospective study participants. Prospective study blood samples were shipped either frozen or at room temperature before DNA extraction.

Sequencing was carried out using PBMCs or T cells enriched from blood (not recorded which). The source is a young woman who had recovered from COVID-19. The sequence joins TRBV2 to TRBJ2-1; a weak D assignment points to TRBD2 (7 bases agree). This receptor has the CDR3 CASSEGEGVFYNEQFF. Read as DNA, the sequence is TGTGCCAGCAGTGAAGGGGAGGGGGTCTTCTACAATGAGCAGTTCTTC.